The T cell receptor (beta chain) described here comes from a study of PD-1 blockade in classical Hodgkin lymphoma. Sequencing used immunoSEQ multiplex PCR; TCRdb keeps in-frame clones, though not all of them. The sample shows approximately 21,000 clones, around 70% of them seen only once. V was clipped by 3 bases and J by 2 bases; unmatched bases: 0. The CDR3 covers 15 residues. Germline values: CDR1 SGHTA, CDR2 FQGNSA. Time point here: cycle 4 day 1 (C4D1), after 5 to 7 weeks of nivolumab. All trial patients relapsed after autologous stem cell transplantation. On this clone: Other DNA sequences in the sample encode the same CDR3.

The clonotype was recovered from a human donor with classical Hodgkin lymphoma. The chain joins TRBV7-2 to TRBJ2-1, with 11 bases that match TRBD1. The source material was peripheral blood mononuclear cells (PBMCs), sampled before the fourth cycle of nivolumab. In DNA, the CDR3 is TGTGCCAGCAGCTTGGACAGGGGGCCCTACAATGAGCAGTTCTTC. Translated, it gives CASSLDRGPYNEQFF. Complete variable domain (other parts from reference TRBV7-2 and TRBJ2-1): GAGVSQSPSNKVTEKGKDVELRCDPISGHTALYWYRQSLGQGLEFLIYFQGNSAPDKSGLPSDRFSAERTGGSVSTLTIQRTQQEDSAVYLCASSLDRGPYNEQFFGPGTRLTVL.